The source of this T cell receptor beta chain is a study of CD8 T cells in Susac syndrome. Random hexamers served to reverse transcribe about 0.5 to 1 ug RNA. It was immunoSEQ multiplex PCR that amplified TCR beta CDR3 across 54 Vbeta and 13 Jbeta. TCRdb reprocessed the immunoSEQ multiplex PCR reads with MiXCR, giving one entry per CDR3 protein. The top ten clones hold approximately 0.2% of a sample with about 130,000 distinct CDR3 sequences, more than 90% of them seen once. Trimming removed 0 bases at V and 3 bases at J, with 10 bases between. CDR3 length: 14 amino acids. Germline CDR1 reads DFQATT; CDR2 reads SNEGSKA (reference sequence).

The TCR comes from a human donor with Susac syndrome. Specimen: CD8+ T cells from PBMCs. The chain employs TRBV20-1 and TRBJ2-3; D unclear. The CDR3 DNA is TGCAGTGCTAGAGATTTTAAGGGTACAGATACGCAGTATTTT. Translation: CSARDFKGTDTQYF.